Listed below are T cell receptor beta chains from one sample, sequenced in a study of blood T cell repertoires in COVID-19. Some clones are missing from TCRdb's copy, which holds only in-frame ones; the method was immunoSEQ multiplex PCR. The sample lists 210,000 or so clones; 80% to 90% were seen once. Source material: peripheral blood. The receptors here all came from a woman aged 70-85 years with active or convalescent COVID-19. Both conserved end residues are part of each CDR3. Fields, in order: V gene, J gene, D gene, clone size, CDR3 DNA, CDR3 protein. The D gene is left open where the match is weak. For some rows the clone size is stated as once, few or many, or as a class when expanded; others skip it.

v_gene: TRBV7-9
j_gene: TRBJ2-7
d_gene: TRBD1
abundance: .
CDR3nt: TGTGCCAGCAGCTTAACAGGGGGCGCGTACGAGCAGTACTTC
CDR3aa: CASSLTGGAYEQYF

v_gene: TRBV7-2
j_gene: TRBJ2-3
d_gene: .
abundance: .
CDR3nt: TGTGCCAGCAGCTTGGTAGGGGCCACAGATACGCAGTATTTT
CDR3aa: CASSLVGATDTQYF

v_gene: TRBV5-5
j_gene: TRBJ2-1
d_gene: .
abundance: .
CDR3nt: TGTGCCAGCAGCCCGCAGGGCTACAATGAGCAGTTCTTC
CDR3aa: CASSPQGYNEQFF

v_gene: TRBV6-1
j_gene: TRBJ2-7
d_gene: TRBD2
abundance: .
CDR3nt: TGTGCCAGCAGTGACGCGGCGGGAGGCCCCTACGAGCAGTACTTC
CDR3aa: CASSDAAGGPYEQYF

v_gene: TRBV21-1
j_gene: TRBJ2-3
d_gene: .
abundance: .
CDR3nt: TGTGCCAGTTGGGGGCGCGAGCGGCTCACAGATACGCAGTATTTT
CDR3aa: CASWGRERLTDTQYF

v_gene: TRBV2
j_gene: TRBJ2-3
d_gene: TRBD1
abundance: .
CDR3nt: TGTGCCAGCACTAGGACAGGGGTCGGCACAGATACGCAGTATTTT
CDR3aa: CASTRTGVGTDTQYF

v_gene: TRBV30
j_gene: TRBJ1-4
d_gene: .
abundance: .
CDR3nt: TGTGCCTGGAGAGCCTGGACAGATTATGAAAAACTGTTTTTT
CDR3aa: CAWRAWTDYEKLFF

v_gene: TRBV18
j_gene: TRBJ2-3
d_gene: TRBD2
abundance: .
CDR3nt: TGTGCCAGCTCCCTAGCGGGGGCTAGCACAGATACGCAGTATTTT
CDR3aa: CASSLAGASTDTQYF

v_gene: TRBV28
j_gene: TRBJ1-2
d_gene: .
abundance: .
CDR3nt: TGTGCCAGCAGTTCCAGTCTCGGCTACACCTTC
CDR3aa: CASSSSLGYTF

v_gene: TRBV5-4
j_gene: TRBJ2-7
d_gene: .
abundance: .
CDR3nt: TGTGCCAGCAGCTTGGCCCCGGGGGGGACAGGGCCCGAGCAGTACTTC
CDR3aa: CASSLAPGGTGPEQYF

v_gene: TRBV24-1
j_gene: TRBJ2-1
d_gene: TRBD2
abundance: .
CDR3nt: TGTGCCACCAGTGACCCAAGCGGGAGTGGGGGTGAGCAGTTCTTC
CDR3aa: CATSDPSGSGGEQFF

v_gene: TRBV27
j_gene: TRBJ2-7
d_gene: TRBD1
abundance: .
CDR3nt: TGTGCCAGCAATCCCACCCTAGGGACAGGGGATTACGAGCAGTACTTC
CDR3aa: CASNPTLGTGDYEQYF

v_gene: TRBV7-9
j_gene: TRBJ2-7
d_gene: .
abundance: .
CDR3nt: TGTGCCAGCAGCTTTTCAGGGGCATTCCCATACGAGCAGTACTTC
CDR3aa: CASSFSGAFPYEQYF

v_gene: TRBV11-2
j_gene: TRBJ2-7
d_gene: .
abundance: .
CDR3nt: TGTGCCAGCAGCCCCGTTTCCAGTCTAGGGGACGAGCAGTACTTC
CDR3aa: CASSPVSSLGDEQYF

v_gene: TRBV3-1/TRBV3-2
j_gene: TRBJ2-2
d_gene: TRBD2
abundance: .
CDR3nt: TGTGCCAGCAGCCCCCCTACTAGCGGGAGTCGAGACACCGGGGAGCTGTTTTTT
CDR3aa: CASSPPTSGSRDTGELFF

v_gene: TRBV5-1
j_gene: TRBJ2-2
d_gene: .
abundance: medium-sized
CDR3nt: TGCGCCAGCAGCTTGGTTGACAGGAACACCGGGGAGCTGTTTTTT
CDR3aa: CASSLVDRNTGELFF

v_gene: TRBV7-2
j_gene: TRBJ2-7
d_gene: .
abundance: few
CDR3nt: TGTGCCAGCAGCTTAGGACAGGCGAGCTCCTACGAGCAGTACTTC
CDR3aa: CASSLGQASSYEQYF

v_gene: TRBV15
j_gene: TRBJ1-1
d_gene: .
abundance: .
CDR3nt: TGTGCCACCAGCAGAGTCGTGACAGAGAACACTGAAGCTTTCTTT
CDR3aa: CATSRVVTENTEAFF

v_gene: TRBV10-2
j_gene: TRBJ2-7
d_gene: TRBD2
abundance: .
CDR3nt: TGCGCCAGCACCAGGGGACTAGCGGGAGAGGACGAGCAGTACTTC
CDR3aa: CASTRGLAGEDEQYF

v_gene: TRBV15
j_gene: TRBJ2-3
d_gene: .
abundance: .
CDR3nt: TGTGCCACCAGCAATACGTGGCCCGGCACAGATACGCAGTATTTT
CDR3aa: CATSNTWPGTDTQYF

v_gene: TRBV20-1
j_gene: TRBJ1-1
d_gene: .
abundance: .
CDR3nt: TGCAGTGCTAGTGGGTTGGGCAGTAACACTGAAGCTTTCTTT
CDR3aa: CSASGLGSNTEAFF

v_gene: TRBV6-5
j_gene: TRBJ2-1
d_gene: .
abundance: .
CDR3nt: TGTGCCAGCCACCTAGAGCGGAGCTACAATGAGCAGTTCTTC
CDR3aa: CASHLERSYNEQFF

v_gene: TRBV11-2
j_gene: TRBJ2-1
d_gene: TRBD2
abundance: once
CDR3nt: TGTGCCAGCAGCTTAGCCGGGAGGGCCGTCGGGAATGAGCAGTTCTTC
CDR3aa: CASSLAGRAVGNEQFF

v_gene: TRBV7-9
j_gene: TRBJ2-1
d_gene: TRBD2
abundance: .
CDR3nt: TGTGCCAGCAGCTTAGTCAGCGGGAGTCCCAATGAGCAGTTCTTC
CDR3aa: CASSLVSGSPNEQFF

v_gene: TRBV6-5
j_gene: TRBJ2-3
d_gene: .
abundance: .
CDR3nt: TGTGCCACCCACGCAGGGGCAGATACGCAGTATTTT
CDR3aa: CATHAGADTQYF

v_gene: TRBV14
j_gene: TRBJ2-5
d_gene: .
abundance: once
CDR3nt: TGTGCCAGCAGCCAAGTCGGGAACCTTGCGGGGACCCAGTACTTC
CDR3aa: CASSQVGNLAGTQYF

v_gene: TRBV28
j_gene: TRBJ1-2
d_gene: TRBD1
abundance: .
CDR3nt: TGTGCCAGCAGTTCGGACAGGGGGCGAAGCTATGGCTACACCTTC
CDR3aa: CASSSDRGRSYGYTF

v_gene: TRBV5-6
j_gene: TRBJ2-5
d_gene: .
abundance: .
CDR3nt: TGTGCCAGCAGCTCCGGAGAGACCCAGTACTTC
CDR3aa: CASSSGETQYF

v_gene: TRBV27
j_gene: TRBJ2-7
d_gene: TRBD2
abundance: .
CDR3nt: TGTGCCAGCAGTTTTCTGGGACTAGCCCTGAGATACGAGCAGTACTTC
CDR3aa: CASSFLGLALRYEQYF

v_gene: TRBV12-5
j_gene: TRBJ1-2
d_gene: .
abundance: .
CDR3nt: TGTGCTAGTGCCTTGAGGGGGACCACTAACTATGGCTACACCTTC
CDR3aa: CASALRGTTNYGYTF

v_gene: TRBV6-5
j_gene: TRBJ2-5
d_gene: TRBD2
abundance: .
CDR3nt: TGTGCCAGCAGTTACACTAGCGGGAGCGGTGAGACCCAGTACTTC
CDR3aa: CASSYTSGSGETQYF

v_gene: TRBV19
j_gene: TRBJ1-4
d_gene: .
abundance: .
CDR3nt: TGTGCCAGTAGTTGGCATGAAAAACTGTTTTTT
CDR3aa: CASSWHEKLFF

v_gene: TRBV20-1
j_gene: TRBJ1-1
d_gene: .
abundance: .
CDR3nt: TGCAGTGCTAGAGCGGGTCGGGGAGCTTTCTTT
CDR3aa: CSARAGRGAFF

v_gene: TRBV4-1
j_gene: TRBJ2-3
d_gene: .
abundance: .
CDR3nt: TGCGCCAGCAGCCAAGATTACTCAGATACGCAGTATTTT
CDR3aa: CASSQDYSDTQYF

v_gene: TRBV5-8
j_gene: TRBJ1-2
d_gene: .
abundance: .
CDR3nt: TGTGCCAGCAGCTTGGGGACATATGTTATCAACTATGGCTACACCTTC
CDR3aa: CASSLGTYVINYGYTF

v_gene: TRBV18
j_gene: TRBJ2-2
d_gene: TRBD1
abundance: .
CDR3nt: TGTGCCAGCTCACCGGGACAGGGGGCGATATCCGGGGAGCTGTTTTTT
CDR3aa: CASSPGQGAISGELFF

v_gene: TRBV19
j_gene: TRBJ2-7
d_gene: TRBD2
abundance: once
CDR3nt: TGTGCCAGTAGTATAGTAATTGGGGGACTAGCGGGAGAGGAGGAGCAGTACTTC
CDR3aa: CASSIVIGGLAGEEEQYF

v_gene: TRBV18
j_gene: TRBJ2-5
d_gene: .
abundance: .
CDR3nt: TGTGCCAGCTCACCACGGGAGAGGCAAGAGACCCAGTACTTC
CDR3aa: CASSPRERQETQYF

v_gene: TRBV9
j_gene: TRBJ2-5
d_gene: .
abundance: .
CDR3nt: TGTGCCAGCAGCGTAGCTGTGCGCGAAACTCAAGAGACCCAGTACTTC
CDR3aa: CASSVAVRETQETQYF

v_gene: TRBV6-4
j_gene: TRBJ2-7
d_gene: TRBD2
abundance: .
CDR3nt: TGTGCCAGCAGTGGTCCTAGCGGGAGTCGGTCCTACGAGCAGTACTTC
CDR3aa: CASSGPSGSRSYEQYF